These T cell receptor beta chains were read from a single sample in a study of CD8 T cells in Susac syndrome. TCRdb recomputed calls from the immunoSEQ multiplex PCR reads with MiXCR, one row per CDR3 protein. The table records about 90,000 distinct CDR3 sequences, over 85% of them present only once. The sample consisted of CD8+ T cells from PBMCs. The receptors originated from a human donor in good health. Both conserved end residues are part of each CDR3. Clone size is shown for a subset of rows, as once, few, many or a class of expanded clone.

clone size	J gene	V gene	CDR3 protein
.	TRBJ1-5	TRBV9	CASSVGIGQPQHF
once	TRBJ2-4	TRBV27	CASSPPLAKNIQYF
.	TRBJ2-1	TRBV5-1	CASSLAGRNNEQFF
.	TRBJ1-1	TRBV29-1	CSVDRQGYTEAFF
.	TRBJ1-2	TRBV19	CASGHYGYTF
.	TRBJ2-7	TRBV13	CASSLGAQGQHSYEQYF
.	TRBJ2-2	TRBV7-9	CASSLDLRQARTGELFF
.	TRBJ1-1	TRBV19	CASSIWTGGNTEAFF
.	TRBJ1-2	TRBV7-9	CASSLATDYGYTF
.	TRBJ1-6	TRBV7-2	CASSPRFRQQNSPLHF
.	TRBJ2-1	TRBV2	CASSDGPLSNEQFF
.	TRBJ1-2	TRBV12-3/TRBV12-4	CASSFLLPHGYTF
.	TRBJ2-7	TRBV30	CAWSAVLDEQYF
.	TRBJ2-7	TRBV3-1	CASSQSGQGLHEQYF
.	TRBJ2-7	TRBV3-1	CASSKGDRGSYEQYF
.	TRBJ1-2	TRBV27	CASRGEGHAPYGYTF
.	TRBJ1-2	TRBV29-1	CSVEAPTEYGYTF
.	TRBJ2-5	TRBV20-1	CSASSGVIETQYF
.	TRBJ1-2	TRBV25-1	CASSDRDRLRGYTF
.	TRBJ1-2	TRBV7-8	CSSSGQANNYGYTF
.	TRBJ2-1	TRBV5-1	CASSLASGGADEQFF
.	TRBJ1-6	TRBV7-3	CASNSRGPTNSPLHF
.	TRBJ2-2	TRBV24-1	CATSVPPRGTGELFF
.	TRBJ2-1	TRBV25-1	CASSEHPYNEQFF
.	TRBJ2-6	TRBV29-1	CSVRSSGANVLTF
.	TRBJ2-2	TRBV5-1	CASSLGMNTGELFF
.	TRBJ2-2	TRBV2	CATAAGQGKAGELFF
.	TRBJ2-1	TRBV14	CASSNWAGTYLSYNEQFF
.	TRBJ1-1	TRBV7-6	CASSLAQGAYGTEAFF
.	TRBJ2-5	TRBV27	CASSFGGSGKTQYF
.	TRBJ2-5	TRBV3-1	CASSQVGLQETQYF
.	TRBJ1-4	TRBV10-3	CAISEYVGGNEKLFF
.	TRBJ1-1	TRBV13	CASSFNWNTEAFF
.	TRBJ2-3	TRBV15	CATSRERGFSTDTQYF
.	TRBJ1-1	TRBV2	CASSGMENTEAFF
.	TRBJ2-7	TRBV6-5	CASVAGLEQYF